This record concerns one T cell receptor (beta chain) sequence. Its antigen is currently unknown. This specimen comes from a study of CXCR3-negative and CXCR3-positive naive CD8 T cells. Study-level findings and limits: Against CXCR3-negative naive cells, CXCR3-positive naive cells showed more hydrophobic TRB CDR3s. Both naive subsets showed comparably high diversity, and memory CD8+ cells showed much lower diversity.

Definition of naive CD8+ T cells rested on a CD45RO-CCR7+CD27+CD95- profile. The authors made the TRB cDNA libraries by 5' RACE using UMI labels. TCRdb re-called the 5' RACE reads and gives one entry per CDR3 protein, without DNA. The data show some 140,000 distinct CDR3 sequences, and the top ten clones hold approximately 0.46%. CDR1 SGHRS and CDR2 YFSETQ come from the germline V gene. The CDR3 totals 15 residues. V and J are TRBV5-1 and TRBJ2-7; as DNA is missing, the TRBD1 call by TCRdb cannot be tested. Sequencing used naive CXCR3+ CD8+ T cells from blood. The subset is: CD45RO-CCR7+CD27+CD95- naive CD8+ T cells expressing CXCR3 (TNR3+). This sequence originates from a human donor in good health. Some clones in this sample may be carry-over from other donors' samples. The CDR3 is CASSFLGQGQYEQYF.